The present T cell receptor beta chain was sequenced within a study of blood T cells in healthy people across ages. Study results and limitations: TCR beta diversity per million T cells fell roughly linearly with age. Without sorted subsets, naive and antigen-experienced compartments could not be conclusively compared.

As to this clonotype: Antigen specificity is unknown.

A sample-barcoded 5' primer and a J-beta primer mix were used in a second PCR of about 7 to 12 cycles. Per-sample output comprised a minimum of 2.5 million paired-end reads containing CDR3. TCRdb re-derived calls from the 5' RACE reads in MiXCR, one entry per CDR3 protein. Of about 640,000 distinct CDR3 sequences listed, approximately 59% are singletons. Approximately 9 milliliters of peripheral blood were drawn from each donor into EDTA-treated tubes. Germline values: CDR1 MNHEY, CDR2 SVGAGI. There are 14 residues in the CDR3. V was pared by 8 bases and J by 10 bases, with 13 bases of the junction left unmatched.

The chain recombines TRBV6-5 with TRBJ1-4, with 7 bases fitting TRBD1. The sequence was obtained from a man aged 60 to 69 in good health. Specimen: blood. The CDR3, as DNA: TGTGCCAGCGCTAGAGGGACAGCGGGCTTAAAACTGTTTTTT. Translating gives CASARGTAGLKLFF.